The sequence of this T cell receptor beta chain was determined in a study of CD8+ T cells in alopecia areata. Study observations and caveats: Among the 100 top clones, expanded CD8+ clones, like scalp clonality, were significantly decreased by tofacitinib.

Treatment given: oral pan-JAK inhibitor, 5-10 mg twice daily. Sorted out of PBMCs were CD4+ T cells and CD8+ T cells. This clone has just a few counts. The antigen remains unidentified. Reverse transcription of extracted RNA yielded cDNA, which provided the sequencing template. Assay used: immunoSEQ multiplex PCR; TCRdb lists only in-frame clones, some missing. The repertoire holds around 100,000 clones, with around 71% as singletons. V gave up 1 base and J gave up 5 bases; unmatched junction bases: 4. CDR1 and CDR2 (germline): SQVTM, ANQGSEA. CDR3 length: 13 residues. Sequenced material: CD8+ T cells sorted from blood, taken around week 44, from a patient treated with tofacitinib. This sequence joins TRBV29-1 and TRBJ1-2; 7 positions match TRBD1. The source is a human donor with alopecia areata. CDR3 nucleotides: TGCAGCGTTGAAGGCCAGGGGGTATATGGCTACACCTTC. Protein product: CSVEGQGVYGYTF.